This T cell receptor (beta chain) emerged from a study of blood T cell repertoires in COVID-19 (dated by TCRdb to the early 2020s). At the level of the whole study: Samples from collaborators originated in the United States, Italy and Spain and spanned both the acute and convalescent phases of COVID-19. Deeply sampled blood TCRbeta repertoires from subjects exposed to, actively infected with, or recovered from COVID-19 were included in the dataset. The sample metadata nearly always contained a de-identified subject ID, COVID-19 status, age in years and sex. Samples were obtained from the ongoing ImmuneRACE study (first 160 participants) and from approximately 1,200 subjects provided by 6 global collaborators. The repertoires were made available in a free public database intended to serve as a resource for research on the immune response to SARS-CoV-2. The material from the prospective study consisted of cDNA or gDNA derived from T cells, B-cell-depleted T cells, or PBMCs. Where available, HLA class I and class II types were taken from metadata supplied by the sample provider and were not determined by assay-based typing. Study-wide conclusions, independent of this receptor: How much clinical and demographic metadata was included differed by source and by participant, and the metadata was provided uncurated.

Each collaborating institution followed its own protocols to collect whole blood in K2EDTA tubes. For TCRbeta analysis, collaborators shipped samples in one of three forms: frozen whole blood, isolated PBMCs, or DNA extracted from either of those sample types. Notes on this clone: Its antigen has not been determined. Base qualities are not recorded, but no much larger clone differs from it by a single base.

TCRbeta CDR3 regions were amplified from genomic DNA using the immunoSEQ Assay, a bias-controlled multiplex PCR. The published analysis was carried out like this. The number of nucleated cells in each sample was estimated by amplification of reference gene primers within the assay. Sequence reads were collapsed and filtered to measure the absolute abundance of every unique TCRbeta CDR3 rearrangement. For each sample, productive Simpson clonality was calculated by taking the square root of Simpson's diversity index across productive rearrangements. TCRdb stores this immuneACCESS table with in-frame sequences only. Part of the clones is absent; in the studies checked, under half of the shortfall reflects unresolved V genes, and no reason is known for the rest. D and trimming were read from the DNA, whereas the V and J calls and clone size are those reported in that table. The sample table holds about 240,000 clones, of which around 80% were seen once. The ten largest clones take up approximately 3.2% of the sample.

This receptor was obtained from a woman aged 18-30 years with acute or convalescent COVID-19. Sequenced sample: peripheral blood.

The CDR3 reads as follows: CASRRPTGFGANVLTF. The DNA reads TGTGCCAGCAGGCGTCCCACAGGGTTTGGGGCCAACGTCCTGACTTTC. The V and J genes are TRBV27 and TRBJ2-6; the D segment could be TRBD1, given 6 matching bases. According to the germline V gene (reference sequence), CDR1 reads MNHEY and CDR2 reads SMNVEV. V is pared back by 6 bases and J by 3 bases, with 15 bases lying between the germline termini. There are 16 amino acids in the CDR3, from cysteine to phenylalanine inclusive. Here the CDR3 DNA is all that survives: 48 bases in frame from base 1.